The 26 T cell receptor beta chains given below trace back to one sample, sequenced in a study of blood T cell repertoires in COVID-19. Sequenced by immunoSEQ multiplex PCR; TCRdb stores in-frame clones only, minus some. The table includes 400,000 to 450,000 clones, 89% detected once. The sample taken for sequencing was peripheral blood. The receptors were sampled from a woman in her 40s with COVID-19, enrolled during active disease.

CDR3 sequence (DNA): TGTGCCAGCAGCACCGAGAGAGGAAACACCATATATTTT. Protein sequence: CASSTERGNTIYF. The chain recombines TRBV5-8 with TRBJ1-3, with D unclear. Germline CDR1 reads SGHTS; CDR2 reads YDEGEE. V lost 4 bases to trimming and J lost 4 bases, with 9 bases between them. This CDR3 has 13 residues.

This chain uses TRBV4-1 with TRBJ1-1, with 9 bases lining up with TRBD1. Germline V gene sequence: CDR1 MGHRA, CDR2 YSYEKL. The CDR3 spans 15 residues. V dropped 2 bases and J dropped 3; count of bases not matched to a gene: 4. This CDR3 reads CASSQIRQGDTEAFF. The CDR3 DNA reads TGCGCCAGCAGCCAAATCCGACAGGGGGACACTGAAGCTTTCTTT.

The chain joins TRBV7-3 to TRBJ2-3; TRBD2 matches at 7 bases. The CDR3 loop spans 14 amino acids. V lost 6 bases and J lost 4; bases outside the gene matches: 7. CDR1 is SGHTA and CDR2 is FQGTGA in the germline V gene. The CDR3 spells CASSWTRAADTQYF. DNA for the CDR3: TGTGCCAGCAGTTGGACTAGGGCAGCAGATACGCAGTATTTT.

This chain uses TRBV19 with TRBJ1-1; D remains ambiguous. Looked up from germline, CDR1 is LNHDA and CDR2 is SQIVND (reference sequence). The V end lost 1 base, the J end lost 3 bases, and 12 bases lay between the germline ends. The CDR3 length is 15 residues. This CDR3 is CASSIAATGYTEAFF. For the CDR3, the DNA is TGTGCCAGTAGTATAGCCGCCACGGGGTACACTGAAGCTTTCTTT.

The CDR3 here is CASSYAGFTEAFF. CDR3 sequence (DNA): TGTGCCAGCAGTTACGCAGGGTTCACTGAAGCTTTCTTT. This rearrangement joins TRBV6-2 or TRBV6-3 to TRBJ1-1; D is possibly TRBD1 (5 bases). The CDR3 loop spans 13 amino acids. The germline CDR1 and CDR2 sequences are MNHEY and SVGEGT. V lost 2 bases, J lost 4 bases, and 8 bases lay in between.

The gene calls are TRBV27 and TRBJ2-7; D is possibly TRBD1 (6 bases). Between the trimmed V and J ends, which lost 6 bases and 4 bases, there was a span of 22 bases. The V gene's germline CDR1 is MNHEY and CDR2 SMNVEV (reference sequence). This CDR3 is 16 amino acids long. CDR3 sequence reads: CASRSPMGRGYYEQYF. CDR3 nucleotides: TGTGCCAGCAGATCTCCGATGGGCAGGGGATATTACGAGCAGTACTTC.

V is TRBV28 and J is TRBJ1-5; 7 bases line up with TRBD1. The CDR3 contains 14 residues. From germline, CDR1 is MDHEN and CDR2 SYDVKM. Unmatched junction bases numbered 7, after V lost 5 bases and J lost 6 bases. CDR3 amino acids: CASSLTGDSQPQHF. CDR3 sequence (DNA): TGTGCCAGCAGTCTTACAGGGGACAGTCAGCCCCAGCATTTT.

The V call is TRBV5-1, the J call TRBJ2-5; 7 bases align to TRBD2. This CDR3 is 14 amino acids long. Trimming took 4 bases from V and 1 from J; bases not matched to a gene: 4. Germline V lookup: CDR1 SGHRS, CDR2 YFSETQ. The CDR3 region is CASSRTSAQETQYF. The DNA for the CDR3 is TGCGCCAGCAGCAGAACTAGCGCCCAAGAGACCCAGTACTTC.

The chain is built from TRBV27 and TRBJ1-6, with TRBD1 matching over 7 bases. The CDR3 has 14 amino acids. Germline CDR1 reads MNHEY; CDR2 reads SMNVEV (reference sequence). Trimming removed 4 bases from V and 9 bases from J; junction bases left unmatched: 6. CDR3: CASSSPGGRSPLHF. CDR3 in DNA: TGTGCCAGCAGTTCCCCAGGGGGACGTTCACCCCTCCACTTT.

This clone was seen once. The chain carries TRBV28 and TRBJ1-1; perhaps TRBD1 as D (6 bases). The germline V and J ends were trimmed by 2 bases and 1 base, with 14 bases remaining between them. This CDR3 spans 16 amino acids. Germline CDR1 and CDR2: MDHEN and SYDVKM. This chain's CDR3 is CASSLRGGRANTEAFF. CDR3 nucleotide sequence: TGTGCCAGCAGTTTACGAGGGGGGAGGGCGAACACTGAAGCTTTCTTT.

This chain links TRBV6-4 with TRBJ2-7; D call uncertain. The CDR3 is 14 residues long. Germline V CDR1 and CDR2: MRHNA, SNTAGT. V was cut by 8 bases and J by 3 bases, with 17 bases left in between. In DNA, the CDR3 is TGTGCCAGCCCCTTCAGGTCAAACCTCTACGAGCAGTACTTC. Translation gives CASPFRSNLYEQYF.

The V and J genes are TRBV12-3 or TRBV12-4 and TRBJ1-1; possible D gene TRBD1, 5 bases. The CDR3 sequence is 13 residues long. Trimming pared 7 bases from V and 3 bases from J, leaving 12 bases between. The CDR3 here is CASTLDRYTEAFF. The CDR3 region has the DNA TGTGCCAGCACCCTCGACAGATACACTGAAGCTTTCTTT.

This clone occurred once. The chain has TRBV2 and TRBJ2-3; TRBD2 agrees at 14 bases. The CDR3 is made up of 15 amino acids. J gave up 5 bases and V 6 bases, and 4 bases lay outside the gene matches. From germline, CDR1 is SNHLY and CDR2 FYNNEI. The CDR3 loop reads CASRGTSGSGDTQYF. Here the CDR3 DNA reads TGTGCCAGCAGGGGGACTAGCGGGAGCGGAGATACGCAGTATTTT.

The rearrangement links TRBV27 to TRBJ2-3; 8 nucleotides line up with TRBD2. After removal of 3 bases from V and 5 bases from J, the junction contained 10 bases not matched to a gene. The CDR3 is 16 amino acids. Germline V CDR1 and CDR2: MNHEY, SMNVEV (reference sequence). For the CDR3, the DNA is TGTGCCAGCAGTTTTTTTGGGACTAGTATATTAGATACGCAGTATTTT. Amino acid sequence: CASSFFGTSILDTQYF.

This clone was detected only once. The chain links TRBV9 to TRBJ2-3, with TRBD2 identical over 10 bases. V lost 0 bases, J lost 0 bases, and 7 bases stayed unmatched. The CDR3 loop spans 18 amino acids. Germline V CDR1 and CDR2: SGDLS, YYNGEE. The CDR3 region is CASSVGLAGVDSTDTQYF. The CDR3 nucleotides are TGTGCCAGCAGCGTAGGGCTAGCGGGGGTAGACAGCACAGATACGCAGTATTTT.

This clone was observed once. The V and J genes are TRBV5-1 and TRBJ2-1; TRBD2 agrees at 9 bases. The CDR3 runs to 16 residues. Germline CDR1 SGHRS, CDR2 YFSETQ. V gave up 3 bases and J gave up 5 bases; unmatched junction bases: 9. This CDR3 reads CASSWVAGGPNNEQFF. As DNA, the CDR3 is TGCGCCAGCAGCTGGGTGGCGGGAGGGCCGAACAATGAGCAGTTCTTC.

The rearrangement joins TRBV9 to TRBJ2-3, with TRBD2 matching 11 bases. This CDR3 comprises 15 residues. V dropped 3 bases and J dropped 7; count of bases not matched to a gene: 7. Germline loops: CDR1 SGDLS, CDR2 YYNGEE. The CDR3 sequence is CASSDAGTSGYTQYF. Here the CDR3 DNA reads TGTGCCAGCAGCGACGCCGGGACTAGCGGATATACGCAGTATTTT.

This chain links TRBV27 with TRBJ1-2; D remains unclear. Deletions cut 6 bases from V and 3 bases from J, with 14 bases between. The CDR3 length is 14 residues. Germline V CDR1 and CDR2: MNHEY, SMNVEV (reference sequence). The CDR3 region has the DNA TGTGCCAGCAGCATTGGACCGAGGGACTATGGCTACACCTTC. Encoded protein: CASSIGPRDYGYTF.

The chain recombines TRBV7-9 with TRBJ2-5, with D possibly being TRBD1 (5 bases). The germline gives CDR1 SEHNR, CDR2 FQNEAQ (reference sequence). Deletions cut 5 bases from V and 2 bases from J, with 12 bases between. This CDR3 has 14 residues. The CDR3 loop reads CASSQDTIQETQYF. The CDR3 DNA reads as TGTGCCAGCAGCCAGGACACAATACAAGAGACCCAGTACTTC.

The genes are TRBV2 and TRBJ1-2, with D maybe TRBD1 (5 bases). The V end was cut by 6 bases, the J end by 5 bases, with 10 bases between. CDR3 length: 12 amino acids. Per the germline V gene, CDR1 is SNHLY and CDR2 is FYNNEI. DNA for the CDR3: TGTGCCAGCAGGGACATAGGGTATGGCTACACCTTC. This encodes CASRDIGYGYTF. Full variable domain (rest looked up from reference TRBV2 and TRBJ1-2): EPEVTQTPSHQVTQMGQEVILRCVPISNHLYFYWYRQILGQKVEFLVSFYNNEISEKSEIFDDQFSVERPDGSNFTLKIRSTKLEDSAMYFCASRDIGYGYTFGSGTRLTVV.

The CDR3 bases are TGTGCCAGCAGCTCGCGGGGAGGGGGGAACACTGAAGCTTTCTTT. Its translation: CASSSRGGGNTEAFF. The chain recombines TRBV7-2 with TRBJ1-1; maybe TRBD1 (6 bases). The germline V gene encodes CDR1 SGHTA and CDR2 FQGNSA. The CDR3 is 15 amino acids. V lost 4 bases and J lost 1, with 13 bases in between. Drawing the rest from reference TRBV7-2 and TRBJ1-1, the complete variable domain is GAGVSQSPSNKVTEKGKDVELRCDPISGHTALYWYRQSLGQGLEFLIYFQGNSAPDKSGLPSDRFSAERTGGSVSTLTIQRTQQEDSAVYLCASSSRGGGNTEAFFGQGTRLTVV.

The V gene is TRBV18, the J gene TRBJ1-5; D is unresolved. Germline lookup yields CDR1 KGHSH and CDR2 LQKENI. The CDR3 is 14 residues long. The ends were cut back, 3 bases at V and 6 bases at J, with 12 bases in the middle. The CDR3 coding sequence is TGTGCCAGCTCACCTAATGCACTCCCTCAGCCCCAGCATTTT. Amino acid sequence: CASSPNALPQPQHF.

This sequence joins TRBV28 and TRBJ2-7; TRBD1 might be the D (5 bases). CDR1 is MDHEN, CDR2 SYDVKM, per germline. This CDR3 comprises 12 residues. Trimming took 8 bases from V and 2 from J, leaving 10 bases between them. CDR3: CASLGLTYEQYF. CDR3 sequence (DNA): TGTGCCAGCTTGGGGCTGACCTACGAGCAGTACTTC.

The rearrangement joins TRBV6-5 to TRBJ1-4; 8 nucleotides agree with TRBD1. The V segment lost 6 bases and the J segment 8 bases; nucleotides outside the gene matches: 5. The CDR3 loop spans 13 amino acids. The germline gives CDR1 MNHEY, CDR2 SVGAGI. The CDR3 nucleotides read TGTGCCAGCAGCAACAGGGGGGGGGAAAAACTGTTTTTT. Translating gives CASSNRGGEKLFF.

J is TRBJ1-5 and V is TRBV28; 9 nucleotides agree with TRBD1. Germline-derived CDR1 and CDR2 are MDHEN and SYDVKM. This CDR3 is 16 amino acids long. The ends lost 5 bases at V and 1 base at J; junction bases unmatched: 6. CDR3 sequence (DNA): TGTGCCAGCAGTACCCCGACAGGGGGGAGCAATCAGCCCCAGCATTTT. This codes for CASSTPTGGSNQPQHF. The variable domain in full, with the rest retrieved from reference TRBV28 and TRBJ1-5, is DVKVTQSSRYLVKRTGEKVFLECVQDMDHENMFWYRQDPGLGLRLIYFSYDVKMKEKGDIPEGYSVSREKKERFSLILESASTNQTSMYLCASSTPTGGSNQPQHFGDGTRLSIL.

The chain recombines TRBV24-1 with TRBJ2-1, with TRBD2 matching over 9 bases. The V segment lost 3 bases and the J segment 8 bases; nucleotides outside the gene matches: 10. There are 16 residues in the CDR3. Germline V gives CDR1 KGHDR, CDR2 SFDVKD. CDR3 sequence: CATSDSGGRARDEQFF. The CDR3 coding sequence is TGTGCCACCAGTGATAGTGGCGGGAGGGCTAGGGATGAGCAGTTCTTC.